This T cell receptor (beta chain) was documented in a study of human T cells and chemical hapten exposure (dated by TCRdb to the early 2020s). In the study overall: For sensitization, 2% DPC in acetone was applied to a roughly 2 cm by roughly 2 cm area of upper inner arm skin. Throughout the approximately 24-week study period, patients were also given weekly therapeutic DPC doses on the scalp. Patch testing on the upper back used Finn chambers containing 0.01% DPC, with scoring done after 6 days according to International Contact Dermatitis Research Group standards. The patient cohort, mostly female, included alopecia areata with under or over 50% scalp involvement, alopecia totalis and alopecia universalis. Libraries were pooled for sequencing, and per-sample TCR yields varied mainly because of small differences in library volumes within the pool. In alopecia patients, the study followed how the peripheral blood TCR repertoire changed in vivo over primary and secondary sensitization to diphenylcyclopropenone (DPC), a hapten. Blood samples were taken from patients before sensitization (week 0) and at 2, 6 and about 24 weeks after DPC sensitization. Twenty-nine alopecia patients provided blood for TCR sequencing at one to four time points (pre-sensitization, 2, 6 and 24 weeks). General conclusions and limits of the study: Significantly more large CDR3 similarity clusters were formed by expanded TCRs than by pre-sensitization or healthy control sets, consistent with antigen-driven responses. After repeated subsampling, the strength of the expansion versus patch-test correlation and the threshold at which it became significant changed. DPC sensitization did not change the number of TCRs with a frequency above 1 in 1000, and there was no evidence of changes in global repertoire structure. Because every patient had alopecia, a presumed autoimmune disease, the patients' immune response might differ from that of healthy individuals. Patch test score correlated positively with the number of PT1 expanded TCRs, reaching significance at thresholds 8, 16 and 32 but not at 4.

What this sample's time point label stands for: patch test 3, about 24 weeks after DPC sensitization. Read against the paper, the sample's treatment or condition label means: therapeutic diphenylcyclopropenone sensitization with weekly scalp DPC. At each patch-test visit, blood was drawn before the patch test was applied. Eligible patients were aged 18 to 70, diagnosed with alopecia, deemed suitable for DPC therapy, and excluded if pregnant. Total RNA was isolated from unfractionated whole blood collected in Tempus Blood RNA tubes. The method was RACE. Data came from a NextSeq 500. Library preparation attached unique molecular identifiers to individual cDNA molecules for quantitative, reproducible TCR counting. From each blood RNA sample, both TCR alpha and TCR beta chains were sequenced. The study's processing was this. A median of approximately 100,000 TCRs per sample was observed, with a range of about 23,224 to 750,000. The Decombinator software suite was used to annotate V, J and CDR3 in the TCR reads. Every sample was subsampled to the same number of TCRs (28,000) for the PS versus PT1 abundance plots. TCRs were defined as expanded if absent before sensitization and observed at least eight times at the 2-week time point. The public reads were quality trimmed at Q25 with fastp and then assembled into clones with MiXCR by TCRdb, keeping productive beta chains. Every entry covers one CDR3 protein and lists the most common genes and DNA from its rows. The V and J calls and clone size are TCRdb's, not the authors'. For this sample there are about 160,000 distinct CDR3 sequences; 25% to 30% appear just once. The top ten constitute 2.1% of the sample.

With respect to this clonotype: The specificity of this receptor is unknown. Per-base qualities were not stored, and no clone one base away is much larger.

From V the trimming removes 6 bases and from J it removes 2 bases, while the gene matches leave 7 bases of the junction unaccounted for. Inclusive of the bounding cysteine and phenylalanine, the CDR3 is 14 residues long. Solely the CDR3 DNA is kept, with 42 bases framed from the first base. The germline V gene (reference sequence) yields SGHKS for CDR1 and YYEKEE for CDR2. The clonotype was recovered from a woman under 30 with alopecia areata. Some clones in this sample may be carry-over from other donors' samples. This specimen consisted of whole blood, obtained in connection with sensitization to the hapten diphenylcyclopropenone (DPC). The V and J genes are TRBV5-5 and TRBJ2-7; TRBD1 lines up with 8 middle nucleotides. The DNA sequence is as follows: TGTGCCAGCAACGGGGACAGGTTGCCCTACGAGCAGTACTTC. Its amino acids are CASNGDRLPYEQYF. The CDR3 plus the reference TRBV5-5 and TRBJ2-7 genes for the other parts give the full variable domain: DAGVTQSPTHLIKTRGQQVTLRCSPISGHKSVSWYQQVLGQGPQFIFQYYEKEERGRGNFPDRFSARQFPNYSSELNVNALLLGDSALYLCASNGDRLPYEQYFGPGTRLTVT.